This record covers a single T cell receptor beta chain. What it binds is unknown. These data originate in a study of blood T cells in healthy people across ages. The wider study: Every two T cells gave about one barcoded beta molecule via template switching.

The V gene end was trimmed by 2 bases and the J gene end by 9 bases; junction bases not matched to a gene: 4. CDR1 is SGHTA and CDR2 is FQGTGA in the germline V gene. This CDR3 contains 13 residues. Notes on the study in general: Roughly linear declines in TCR beta diversity per million T cells occurred with age.

Isolated PBMCs totaled at least 7 million in each sample. The second PCR ran about 6 to 11 cycles with a sample-barcoded 5' primer and J-beta primers. TCRdb used MiXCR to reprocess the 5' RACE reads, holding one entry per CDR3 protein. The sample contains around 1,000,000 distinct CDR3 sequences, approximately 25% of which appear only once. These data are also associated with another study on T cells of mothers and their children. This second study says: Related mother-child pairs showed slightly, non-significantly higher overlap than unrelated pairs.

The sequenced sample consisted of blood. This chain joins TRBV7-3 and TRBJ2-1, with 7 bases fitting TRBD2. The origin of this receptor is a girl aged 2-10 years in good health. CDR3 nucleotides: TGTGCCAGCAGCTTAGCGGGAGAAGGTGAGCAGTTCTTC. Translation gives CASSLAGEGEQFF. The whole variable domain, remainder taken from reference TRBV7-3 and TRBJ2-1, is GAGVSQTPSNKVTEKGKYVELRCDPISGHTALYWYRQSLGQGPEFLIYFQGTGAADDSGLPNDRFFAVRPEGSVSTLKIQRTERGDSAVYLCASSLAGEGEQFFGPGTRLTVL.